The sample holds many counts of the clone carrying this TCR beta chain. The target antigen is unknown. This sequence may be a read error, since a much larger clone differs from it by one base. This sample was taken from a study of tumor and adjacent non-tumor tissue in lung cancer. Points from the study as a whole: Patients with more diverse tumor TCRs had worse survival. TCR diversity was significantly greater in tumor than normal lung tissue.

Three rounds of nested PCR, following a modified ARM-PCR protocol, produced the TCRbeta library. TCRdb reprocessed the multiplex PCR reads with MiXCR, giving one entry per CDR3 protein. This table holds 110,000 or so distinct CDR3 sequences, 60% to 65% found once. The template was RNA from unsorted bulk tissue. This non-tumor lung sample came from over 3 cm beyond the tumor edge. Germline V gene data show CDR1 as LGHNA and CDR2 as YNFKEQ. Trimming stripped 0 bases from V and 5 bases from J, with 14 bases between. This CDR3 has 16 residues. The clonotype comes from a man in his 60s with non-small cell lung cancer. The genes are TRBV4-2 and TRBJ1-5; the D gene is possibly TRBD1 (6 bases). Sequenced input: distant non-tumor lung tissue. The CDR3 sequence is CASSQDGTKSDQPQHF. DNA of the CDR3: TGTGCCAGCAGCCAAGACGGGACAAAGAGCGATCAGCCCCAGCATTTT.